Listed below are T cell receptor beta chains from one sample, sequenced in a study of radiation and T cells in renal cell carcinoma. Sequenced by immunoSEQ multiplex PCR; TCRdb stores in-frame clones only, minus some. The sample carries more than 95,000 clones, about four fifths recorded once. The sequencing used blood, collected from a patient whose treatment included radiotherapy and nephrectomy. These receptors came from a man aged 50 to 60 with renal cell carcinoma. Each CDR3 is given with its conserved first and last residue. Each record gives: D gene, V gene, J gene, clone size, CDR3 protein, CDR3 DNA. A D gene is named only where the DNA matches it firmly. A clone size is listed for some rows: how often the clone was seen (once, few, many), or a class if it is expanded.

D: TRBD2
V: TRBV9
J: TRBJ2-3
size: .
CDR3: CASSPAGTSGGAGDTQYF
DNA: TGTGCCAGCAGCCCCGCCGGGACTAGCGGGGGGGCTGGAGATACGCAGTATTTT

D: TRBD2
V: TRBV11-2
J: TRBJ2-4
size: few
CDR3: CASSSRLAGNIQYF
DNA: TGTGCCAGCAGCTCCCGGCTAGCGGGGAACATTCAGTACTTC

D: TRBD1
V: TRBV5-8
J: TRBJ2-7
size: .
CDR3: CASSGDRAGEQYF
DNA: TGTGCCAGCAGCGGGGACAGGGCGGGGGAGCAGTACTTC

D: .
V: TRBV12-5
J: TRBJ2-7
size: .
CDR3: CASGGERFEQYF
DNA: TGTGCTAGTGGTGGCGAGAGGTTCGAGCAGTACTTC

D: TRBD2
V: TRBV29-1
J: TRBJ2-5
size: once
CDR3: CSGGGVQETQYF
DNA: TGCAGCGGGGGGGGAGTCCAAGAGACCCAGTACTTC

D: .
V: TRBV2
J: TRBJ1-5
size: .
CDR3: CASSGHRYNQPQHF
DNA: TGTGCCAGCAGTGGTCACAGATACAATCAGCCCCAGCATTTT

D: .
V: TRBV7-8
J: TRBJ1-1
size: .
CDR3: CASSAYRFGGREEAFF
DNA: TGTGCCAGCTCTGCTTACCGTTTCGGGGGGAGGGAGGAAGCTTTCTTT

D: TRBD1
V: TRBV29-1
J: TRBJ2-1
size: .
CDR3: CSVDPMTGGTYNEQFF
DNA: TGCAGCGTCGACCCGATGACAGGGGGGACTTACAATGAGCAGTTCTTC

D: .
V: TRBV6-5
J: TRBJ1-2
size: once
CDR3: CASCRVGHINYGYTF
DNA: TGTGCCAGCTGTAGAGTTGGACATATTAACTATGGCTACACCTTC

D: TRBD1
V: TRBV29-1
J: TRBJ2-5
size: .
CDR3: CSVDTDRGQETQYF
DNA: TGCAGCGTTGATACCGACAGGGGACAAGAGACCCAGTACTTC

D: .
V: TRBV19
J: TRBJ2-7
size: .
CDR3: CASSQGHPYEQYF
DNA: TGTGCCAGTAGTCAAGGACACCCCTACGAGCAGTACTTC

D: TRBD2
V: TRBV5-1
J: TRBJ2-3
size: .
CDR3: CASSLEFAGGATDTQYF
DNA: TGCGCCAGCAGCTTGGAATTCGCGGGAGGGGCTACAGATACGCAGTATTTT

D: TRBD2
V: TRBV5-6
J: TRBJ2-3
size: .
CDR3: CASSFGLADTDTQYF
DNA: TGTGCCAGCAGCTTCGGACTAGCGGACACAGATACGCAGTATTTT

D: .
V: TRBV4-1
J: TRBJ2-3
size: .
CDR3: CASSQDYYALEVTQYF
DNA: TGCGCCAGCAGCCAAGATTATTACGCTCTGGAGGTTACGCAGTATTTT

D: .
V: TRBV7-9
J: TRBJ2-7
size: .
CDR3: CASSSGTETTYEQYF
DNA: TGTGCCAGCAGCTCAGGGACGGAGACCACCTACGAGCAGTACTTC

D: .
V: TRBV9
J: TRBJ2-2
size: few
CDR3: CASSVAGGQHTGELFF
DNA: TGTGCCAGCAGCGTAGCGGGGGGACAACACACCGGGGAGCTGTTTTTT

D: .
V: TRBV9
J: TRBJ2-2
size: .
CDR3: CASTVLWRGGVTGELFF
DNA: TGTGCCAGCACCGTTCTCTGGAGGGGGGGAGTCACCGGGGAGCTGTTTTTT

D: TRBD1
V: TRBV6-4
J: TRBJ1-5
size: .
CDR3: CAREKPGGLRQPQHF
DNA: TGTGCCAGAGAGAAACCAGGGGGACTGAGGCAGCCCCAGCATTTT

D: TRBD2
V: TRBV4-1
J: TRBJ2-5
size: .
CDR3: CASSQFVAGGVQETQYF
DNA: TGCGCCAGCAGCCAATTCGTTGCGGGAGGGGTCCAAGAGACCCAGTACTTC

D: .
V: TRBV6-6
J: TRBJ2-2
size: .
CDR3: CASTRTFNTGELFF
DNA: TGTGCCAGCACCCGGACTTTCAACACCGGGGAGCTGTTTTTT

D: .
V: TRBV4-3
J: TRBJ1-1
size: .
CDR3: CASSQDIANTEAFF
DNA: TGCGCCAGCAGCCAAGATATCGCAAACACTGAAGCTTTCTTT

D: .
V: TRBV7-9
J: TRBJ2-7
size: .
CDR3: CASSPRSRVYEQYF
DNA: TGTGCCAGCAGCCCGAGGTCCCGAGTCTACGAGCAGTACTTC

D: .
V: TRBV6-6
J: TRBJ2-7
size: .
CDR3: CASSYNSPPGYEQYF
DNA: TGTGCCAGCAGTTACAATAGCCCCCCTGGGTACGAGCAGTACTTC

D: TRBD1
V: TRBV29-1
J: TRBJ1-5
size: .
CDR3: CSVSQGTSNQPQHF
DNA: TGCAGCGTTTCACAGGGGACTAGCAATCAGCCCCAGCATTTT

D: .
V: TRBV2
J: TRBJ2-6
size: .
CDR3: CASSAERSGANVLTF
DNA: TGTGCCAGCAGTGCGGAGCGCTCTGGGGCCAACGTCCTGACTTTC

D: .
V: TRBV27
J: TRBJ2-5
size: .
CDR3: CASSLSIQGPQETQYF
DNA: TGTGCCAGCAGTTTATCAATCCAGGGGCCCCAAGAGACCCAGTACTTC

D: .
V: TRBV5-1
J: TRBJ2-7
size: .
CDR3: CASSFARGTYEQYF
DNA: TGCGCCAGCAGCTTCGCACGTGGAACCTACGAGCAGTACTTC

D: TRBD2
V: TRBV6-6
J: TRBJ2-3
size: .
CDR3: CASKPTGLAGSDTQYF
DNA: TGTGCCAGCAAACCAACGGGACTAGCGGGGTCAGATACGCAGTATTTT

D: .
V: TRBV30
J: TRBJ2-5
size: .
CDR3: CAWSLAVGEETQYF
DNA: TGTGCCTGGAGCCTGGCTGTTGGGGAAGAGACCCAGTACTTC

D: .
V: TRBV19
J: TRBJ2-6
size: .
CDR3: CASSKSRGGPGANVLTF
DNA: TGTGCCAGTAGTAAATCCCGAGGAGGGCCTGGGGCCAACGTCCTGACTTTC

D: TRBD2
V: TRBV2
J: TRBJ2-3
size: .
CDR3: CASRALAATTDTQYF
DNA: TGTGCCAGCAGAGCCCTAGCGGCCACCACAGATACGCAGTATTTT

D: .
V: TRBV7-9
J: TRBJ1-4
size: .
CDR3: CASSLATTNEKLFF
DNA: TGTGCCAGCAGCTTAGCTACAACTAATGAAAAACTGTTTTTT

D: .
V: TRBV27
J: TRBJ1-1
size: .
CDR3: CASSLGGAGTEAFF
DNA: TGTGCCAGCAGTTTAGGTGGGGCAGGCACTGAAGCTTTCTTT

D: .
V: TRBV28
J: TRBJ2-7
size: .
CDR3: CASSLVLGRASYEQYF
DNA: TGTGCCAGCAGTTTAGTGTTGGGCAGGGCCTCCTACGAGCAGTACTTC

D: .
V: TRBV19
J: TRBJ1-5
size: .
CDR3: CASSIVSQGTQPQHF
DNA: TGTGCCAGTAGTATAGTTTCCCAGGGGACTCAGCCCCAGCATTTT

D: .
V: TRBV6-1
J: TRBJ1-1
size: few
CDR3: CASQRKAMNTEAFF
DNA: TGTGCCAGCCAACGGAAAGCTATGAACACTGAAGCTTTCTTT

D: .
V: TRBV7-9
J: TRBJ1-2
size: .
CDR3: CASSVVESGAYGYTF
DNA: TGTGCCAGCTCCGTGGTGGAATCGGGGGCCTATGGCTACACCTTC

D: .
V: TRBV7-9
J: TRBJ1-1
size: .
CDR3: CASSDTMGRGTEAFF
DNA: TGTGCCAGCAGCGACACAATGGGGAGAGGCACTGAAGCTTTCTTT

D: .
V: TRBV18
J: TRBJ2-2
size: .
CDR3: CASSPSSGELFF
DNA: TGTGCCAGCTCACCGTCGAGCGGGGAGCTGTTTTTT

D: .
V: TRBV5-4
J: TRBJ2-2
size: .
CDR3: CASSLVSGNTGELFF
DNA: TGTGCCAGCAGCTTGGTTAGCGGGAACACCGGGGAGCTGTTTTTT

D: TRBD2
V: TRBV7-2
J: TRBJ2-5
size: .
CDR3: CASSFNGGAETQYF
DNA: TGTGCCAGCAGCTTTAACGGGGGGGCAGAGACCCAGTACTTC

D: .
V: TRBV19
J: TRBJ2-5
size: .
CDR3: CASTSGAEETQYF
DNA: TGTGCCAGTACCTCGGGCGCGGAAGAGACCCAGTACTTC

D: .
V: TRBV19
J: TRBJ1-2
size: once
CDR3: CASSLGSGDYGYTF
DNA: TGTGCCAGTAGTCTGGGGTCCGGAGACTATGGCTACACCTTC

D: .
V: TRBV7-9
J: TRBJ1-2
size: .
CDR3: CASSSVSTGRFDYGYTF
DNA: TGTGCCAGCAGCTCCGTCTCTACAGGTCGTTTTGACTATGGCTACACCTTC

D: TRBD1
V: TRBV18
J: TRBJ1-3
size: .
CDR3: CASSRNPGQKASGNTIYF
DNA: TGTGCCAGCTCACGAAACCCGGGACAGAAAGCCTCTGGAAACACCATATATTTT

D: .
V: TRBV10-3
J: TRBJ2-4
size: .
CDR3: CASRGEFSAKNIQYF
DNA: TGTGCCTCGAGGGGGGAATTCTCAGCCAAAAACATTCAGTACTTC

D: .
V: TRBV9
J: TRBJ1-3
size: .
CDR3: CASSVYGTAGNTIYF
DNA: TGTGCCAGCAGCGTATATGGAACAGCTGGAAACACCATATATTTT

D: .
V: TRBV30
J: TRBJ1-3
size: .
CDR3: CAWSLERTGGNTIYF
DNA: TGTGCCTGGAGTTTAGAAAGGACGGGAGGAAACACCATATATTTT

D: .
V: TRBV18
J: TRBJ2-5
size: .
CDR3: CASSPSIVGGSSETQYF
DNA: TGTGCCAGCTCACCATCTATAGTAGGAGGTAGCAGCGAGACCCAGTACTTC

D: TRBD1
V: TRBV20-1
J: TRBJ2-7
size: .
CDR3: CSATQGYEQYF
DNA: TGCAGTGCTACACAGGGGTACGAGCAGTACTTC

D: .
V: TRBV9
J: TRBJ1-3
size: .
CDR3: CASSVLSGNTIYF
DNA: TGTGCCAGCAGCGTATTATCTGGAAACACCATATATTTT

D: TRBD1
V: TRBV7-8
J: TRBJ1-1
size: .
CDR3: CASSSPPGQGSAEAFF
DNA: TGTGCCAGCAGCTCCCCTCCGGGACAGGGTTCGGCTGAAGCTTTCTTT

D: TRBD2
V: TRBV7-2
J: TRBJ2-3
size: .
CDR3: CASRAGAGGDTQYF
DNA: TGTGCCAGTCGAGCGGGGGCCGGGGGAGATACGCAGTATTTT

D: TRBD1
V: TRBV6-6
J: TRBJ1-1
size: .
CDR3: CASTDWGQGITEAFF
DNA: TGTGCCAGCACGGACTGGGGACAGGGGATTACTGAAGCTTTCTTT

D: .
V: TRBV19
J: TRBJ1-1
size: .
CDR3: CASSIGRQGNTEAFF
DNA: TGTGCCAGTAGTATAGGGCGGCAGGGAAACACTGAAGCTTTCTTT